This TCR beta chain stems from a study of OX40 agonist ivuxolimab in advanced cancers. Across the study: The diagnoses of dose-escalation patients were hepatocellular carcinoma, melanoma, renal cell or head and neck cancer.

As to this clone: Its specificity is not known.

Study-level points and caveats: The average count of expanded clones was higher among CD8+ T cells than among CD4+.

Autoimmune disease history or systemic immunosuppression barred patients. CDR1 is SQVTM and CDR2 is ANQGSEA in the germline V gene. The CDR3 length is 11 residues. V was clipped by 5 bases and J by 1 base, with 5 bases between them. The repertoire was sequenced with immunoSEQ multiplex PCR; TCRdb's copy has only in-frame clones and lacks some. Among 60,000 to 75,000 clones, less than 95% were seen once, and the ten largest hold 1% to 1.2%. The chain recombines TRBV29-1 with TRBJ1-1; the D is unclear. This TCR derives from an adult with an advanced solid tumor such as melanoma, head and neck, liver or kidney cancer. Sequenced material: CD4+ or CD8+ T cells sorted from blood, taken in a trial of the OX40 agonist ivuxolimab. This CDR3 is CSVLGNTEAFF. CDR3 nucleotides: TGCAGCGTTTTAGGGAACACTGAAGCTTTCTTT.